The present TCR beta chain was sequenced within a study of response to subunit inactivated influenza vaccine. There are a few counts of this clonotype. Its specificity is unknown. Broader study findings: Few additional T cells are recruited per seasonal influenza vaccination, authors suggested.

CDR3 length: 14 residues. With 5 bases removed from V and 5 bases from J, the gap between germline ends came to 13 bases. TCRdb processed the RT-PCR reads anew with MiXCR; each CDR3 protein has one entry. The sample gives under 800,000 distinct CDR3 sequences, around 14% of which show up once; roughly 6.4% is in the top ten. The genes are TRBV12-3 or TRBV12-4 and TRBJ1-5; tentatively, D is TRBD1 (6 bases). The sequence was collected from a man aged 45-60 years who received an inactivated influenza vaccine. The sequencing here drew on PBMCs from blood, taken less than 15 days before vaccination. CDR3 coding DNA: TGTGCCAGCAGTCTCCGGGACACTTATCAGCCCCAGCATTTT. Translation: CASSLRDTYQPQHF.